This T cell receptor (beta chain) emerged from a study of T cell changes during pregnancy in multiple sclerosis. TCRdb keeps only in-frame clones here, not all; method: immunoSEQ multiplex PCR. The data show more than 55,000 clones, roughly 91% seen once. The source was peripheral blood, collected in the second trimester of pregnancy. The receptor's source is a female donor with multiple sclerosis, enrolled in a pregnancy study.

The CDR3 is CASSFLMSEQFF. CDR3 nucleotide sequence: TGTGCCAGCAGCTTCTTAATGAGTGAGCAGTTCTTC. The J gene is TRBJ2-1, the V gene TRBV7-3; D is uncertain. This CDR3 has 12 amino acids. V was shortened by 3 bases and J by 9 bases, with 9 bases between the two germline ends. CDR1 SGHTA and CDR2 FQGTGA come from the germline V gene. Together with reference TRBV7-3 and TRBJ2-1, the CDR3 gives the full variable domain: GAGVSQTPSNKVTEKGKYVELRCDPISGHTALYWYRQSLGQGPEFLIYFQGTGAADDSGLPNDRFFAVRPEGSVSTLKIQRTERGDSAVYLCASSFLMSEQFFGPGTRLTVL.